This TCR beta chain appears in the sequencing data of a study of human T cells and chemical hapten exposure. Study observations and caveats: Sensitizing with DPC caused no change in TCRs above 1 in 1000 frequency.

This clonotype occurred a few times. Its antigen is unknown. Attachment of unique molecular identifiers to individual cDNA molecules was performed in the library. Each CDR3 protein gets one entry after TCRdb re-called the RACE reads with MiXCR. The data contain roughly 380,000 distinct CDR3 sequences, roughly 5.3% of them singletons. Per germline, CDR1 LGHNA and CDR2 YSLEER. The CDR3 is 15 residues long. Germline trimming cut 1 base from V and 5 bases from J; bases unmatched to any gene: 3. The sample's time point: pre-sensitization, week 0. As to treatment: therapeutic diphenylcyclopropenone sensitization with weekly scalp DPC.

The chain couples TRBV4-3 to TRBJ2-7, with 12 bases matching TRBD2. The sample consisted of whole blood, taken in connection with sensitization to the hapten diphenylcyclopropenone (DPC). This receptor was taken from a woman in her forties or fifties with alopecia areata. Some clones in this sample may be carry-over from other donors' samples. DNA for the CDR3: TGCGCCAGCAGCCAAGGGACTAGCGGGACCCACGAGCAGTACTTC. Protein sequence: CASSQGTSGTHEQYF.